This T cell receptor beta chain was captured by sequencing in a study of Ad26.COV2.S vaccination and SARS-CoV-2 variants. About the research overall: Donor was one of the participants in the Ad26.COV2.S arm of the COV1001 trial.

Trimming removed 1 base from V and 0 bases from J, with 12 bases in between. This CDR3 contains 16 residues. Germline V CDR1 and CDR2: LGHDT, YNNKEL (reference sequence). Treatment here: approximately 18 received Ad26.COV2.S at low or high dose, single or two shots; about 5 received placebo; per-sample allocation not given. Samples came from day 63 after the first vaccine or placebo injection. SARS-CoV-2 spike from the Wuhan strain was encoded by the vaccine, an Ad26 vector. General observations from the study: Analytic work on TCR breadth and depth might have understated the full extent of total T cell responses. People who got the vaccine had more spike-specific TCR breadth than people who got placebo.

Clones were read by immunoSEQ multiplex PCR, and TCRdb kept only the in-frame ones, dropping some. The sample has 250,000 or so clones, around nine tenths seen once. This clone has only one observation. Its antigen is still unknown. The source is a person between 18 and 59 years old who received the Ad26.COV2.S COVID-19 vaccine or a placebo. V usage is TRBV3-1 (or the pseudogene TRBV3-2) and J usage is TRBJ2-5, with unresolved D. Material: peripheral blood, obtained in a trial of Ad26.COV2.S vaccine versus placebo. The DNA for the CDR3 is TGTGCCAGCAGCCAAGGGGGTAAAAAGTACCAAGAGACCCAGTACTTC. Protein product: CASSQGGKKYQETQYF.